These 13 T cell receptor beta chains share one sample of origin, sequenced in a study of post-analysis software for immune sequencing data. Study-wide results and limits: Patients showed TRBV5-6, TRBV5-1 and TRBV20-1 among a few TRBV segments more frequent than in controls.

These receptors are not linked to any known antigen. Unique molecular identifiers tagged the TCR beta cDNA libraries. MiXCR, run by TCRdb on the PCR reads, gives a single entry per CDR3 protein. The table records 800,000 to 950,000 distinct CDR3 sequences, 53% of them present only once. Sequenced: blood. The origin of the receptors is a girl aged 5 to 17 with multiple sclerosis.

This clonotype was recorded once. The chain combines TRBV5-1 with TRBJ2-1; D is undetermined. The CDR3 is 15 amino acids. The V gene lost 0 bases and the J gene lost 3 bases, with 10 bases spanning the gap. Germline V gene data show CDR1 as SGHRS and CDR2 as YFSETQ. The CDR3 DNA is TGCGCCAGCAGCTTGGAGTCAGGTGACTACAATGAGCAGTTCTTC. As protein: CASSLESGDYNEQFF.

This clonotype was counted between two and nine times. This chain connects TRBV29-1 to TRBJ2-3; D is tentatively TRBD1 or TRBD2 (5 bases each). Germline CDR1 reads SQVTM; CDR2 reads ANQGSEA. CDR3 size: 9 residues. V lost 3 bases and J 13 bases, leaving 8 bases between the germline ends. CDR3 protein: CSVERGEYF. The CDR3 DNA sequence: TGCAGCGTTGAGAGAGGGGAGTATTTT.

This clonotype was recorded once. This chain links TRBV24-1 with TRBJ2-1; 7 nucleotides match TRBD2. J was trimmed by 8 bases and V by 5 bases; bases with no gene match: 5. CDR3 length: 13 amino acids. From germline, CDR1 is KGHDR and CDR2 SFDVKD. The CDR3 spells CATSARTRDEQFF. The CDR3 nucleotides read TGTGCCACCAGTGCCCGGACTAGGGATGAGCAGTTCTTC.

The table lists this clonotype with a count of one. This chain uses TRBV6-6 with TRBJ1-2; D remains ambiguous. V was shortened by 2 bases and J by 0 bases, with 10 bases between the two germline ends. This CDR3 spans 15 amino acids. The germline CDR1 and CDR2 sequences are MNHNY and SVGAGI (reference sequence). This CDR3 is CASSYSREPNYGYTF. The CDR3 DNA reads as TGTGCCAGCAGTTACAGCCGGGAGCCTAACTATGGCTACACCTTC.

In its sample, this clonotype was seen once. The gene calls are TRBV5-1 and TRBJ2-3, with D possibly called TRBD1 or TRBD2 (6 bases each). Germline CDR1 is SGHRS and CDR2 is YFSETQ. The CDR3 totals 16 residues. Trimming removed 2 bases from V and 0 bases from J, with 13 bases in between. CDR3 sequence: CASSLKQGLSTDTQYF. The CDR3, as DNA: TGCGCCAGCAGCTTAAAACAGGGACTTAGCACAGATACGCAGTATTTT.

The chain recombines TRBV5-1 with TRBJ2-5; D is possibly TRBD2 (6 bases). Germline V gene data show CDR1 as SGHRS and CDR2 as YFSETQ. The CDR3 is 14 residues long. V lost 0 bases and J lost 3, with 9 bases in between. The chain's CDR3 is CASSLVTGEETQYF. The CDR3 DNA reads TGCGCCAGCAGCTTGGTCACGGGAGAAGAGACCCAGTACTTC.

The V and J genes are TRBV12-3 or TRBV12-4 and TRBJ1-2; D remains ambiguous. This CDR3 has 14 residues. Trimming took off 1 base at V and 7 bases at J, with 13 bases between the two ends. In nucleotides, the CDR3 is TGTGCCAGCAGTTTAGTCGAGGGTATTGGTGGCTACACCTTC. Protein product: CASSLVEGIGGYTF.

There are a few counts of this clonotype. A much larger clone sits a single nucleotide away, making a read error possible. V gene TRBV20-1 combines with J gene TRBJ2-1, with D maybe TRBD2 (7 bases). In germline, CDR1 is DFQATT, CDR2 SNEGSKA (reference sequence). The V end lost 0 bases, the J end lost 4 bases, and 16 bases lay between the germline ends. The CDR3 loop spans 16 amino acids. The DNA for the CDR3 is TGCAGTGCTAGAGATGGAGACGCGGGGGCGTACAATGAGCAGTTCTTC. Protein sequence: CSARDGDAGAYNEQFF.

This clonotype was observed many times. The J gene is TRBJ2-1, the V gene TRBV25-1, with no clear D. This CDR3 is built from 11 residues. Germline CDR1 reads MGHDK; CDR2 reads SYGVNS. V was clipped by 6 bases and J by 4 bases, with 4 bases between them. The CDR3 region has the DNA TGTGCCAGCAGCGCTTACAATGAGCAGTTCTTC. Its protein is CASSAYNEQFF.

This clonotype was seen a handful of times. The chain is built from TRBV20-1 and TRBJ2-5; D not resolved. Germline values: CDR1 DFQATT, CDR2 SNEGSKA (reference sequence). The germline V and J ends were trimmed by 7 bases and 2 bases, with 11 bases remaining between them. The CDR3 consists of 12 residues. CDR3 DNA sequence: TGCAGTGAGTTGGGCCCACAAGAGACCCAGTACTTC. Protein sequence: CSELGPQETQYF.

About this clonotype: An end of the junction does not agree with germline; a read error may underlie this. The chain's CDR3 is CSARRDISHEQYF. The CDR3, as DNA: TGCAGTGCCCGGAGGGACATCTCCCACGAGCAGTACTTC. The rearrangement links TRBV20-1 to TRBJ2-7, with D perhaps assigned TRBD1 or TRBD2 (6 bases each). CDR1 is DFQATT and CDR2 is SNEGSKA in the germline V gene (reference sequence). This CDR3 is 13 amino acids long.

This rearrangement joins TRBV29-1 to TRBJ2-3, with 9 bases that match TRBD2. Trimming at V came to 6 bases and at J to 3 bases, leaving 19 bases not matched to a gene. This CDR3 region has 18 residues. The germline V gene has CDR1 SQVTM and CDR2 ANQGSEA. CDR3 sequence reads: CSVYRVNLAGRGTDTQYF. The CDR3 DNA sequence: TGCAGCGTATACCGCGTGAACCTAGCGGGACGAGGGACAGATACGCAGTATTTT.

Ten or more counts support this clonotype. V usage is TRBV12-3 or TRBV12-4 and J usage is TRBJ2-3; D is ambiguous. With 4 bases removed from V and 6 bases from J, the gap between germline ends came to 11 bases. CDR3 size: 13 residues. In DNA, the CDR3 is TGTGCCAGCAGTTCCCTCCGAACTGATACGCAGTATTTT. Its protein is CASSSLRTDTQYF.